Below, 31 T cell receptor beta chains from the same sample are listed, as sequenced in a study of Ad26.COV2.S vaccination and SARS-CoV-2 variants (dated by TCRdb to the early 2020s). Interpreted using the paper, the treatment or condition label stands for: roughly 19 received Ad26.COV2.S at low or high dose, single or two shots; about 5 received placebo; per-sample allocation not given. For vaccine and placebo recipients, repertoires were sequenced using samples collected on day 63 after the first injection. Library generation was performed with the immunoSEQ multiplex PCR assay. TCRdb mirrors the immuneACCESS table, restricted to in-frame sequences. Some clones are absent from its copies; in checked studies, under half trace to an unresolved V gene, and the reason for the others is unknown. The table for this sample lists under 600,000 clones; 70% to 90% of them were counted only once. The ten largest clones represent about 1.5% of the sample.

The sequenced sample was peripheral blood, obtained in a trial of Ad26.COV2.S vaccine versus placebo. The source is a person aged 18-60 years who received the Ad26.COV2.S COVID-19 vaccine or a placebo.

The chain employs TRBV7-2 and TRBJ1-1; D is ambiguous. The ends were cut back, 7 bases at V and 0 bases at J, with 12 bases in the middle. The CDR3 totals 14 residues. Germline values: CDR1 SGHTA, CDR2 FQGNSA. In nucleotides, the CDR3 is TGTGCCAGCATTTTGAAGGCTGTGAACACTGAAGCTTTCTTT. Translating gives CASILKAVNTEAFF.

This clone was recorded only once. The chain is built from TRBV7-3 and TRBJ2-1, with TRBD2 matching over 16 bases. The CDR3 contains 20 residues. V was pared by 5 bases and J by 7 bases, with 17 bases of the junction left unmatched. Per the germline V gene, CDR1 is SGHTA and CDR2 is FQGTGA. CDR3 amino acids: CASSPTTGTSGGALGNEQFF. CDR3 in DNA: TGTGCCAGCAGCCCGACAACCGGGACTAGCGGGGGGGCATTGGGAAATGAGCAGTTCTTC.

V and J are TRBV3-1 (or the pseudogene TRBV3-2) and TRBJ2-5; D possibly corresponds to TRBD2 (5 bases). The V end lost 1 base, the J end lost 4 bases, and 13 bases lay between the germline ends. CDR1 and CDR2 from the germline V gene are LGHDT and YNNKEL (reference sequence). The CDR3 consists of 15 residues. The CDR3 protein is CASSQGVGLLETQYF. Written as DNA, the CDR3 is TGTGCCAGCAGCCAAGGGGTCGGACTGTTAGAGACCCAGTACTTC.

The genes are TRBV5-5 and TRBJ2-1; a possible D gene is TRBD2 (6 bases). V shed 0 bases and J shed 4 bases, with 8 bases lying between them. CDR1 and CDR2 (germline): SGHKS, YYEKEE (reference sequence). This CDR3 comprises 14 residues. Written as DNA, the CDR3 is TGTGCCAGCAGCTTGGTGGCGGGATACAATGAGCAGTTCTTC. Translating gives CASSLVAGYNEQFF.

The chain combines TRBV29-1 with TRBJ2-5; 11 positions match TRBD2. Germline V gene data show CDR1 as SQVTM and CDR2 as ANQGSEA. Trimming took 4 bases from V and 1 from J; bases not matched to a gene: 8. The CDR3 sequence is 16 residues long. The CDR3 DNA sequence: TGCAGCGTTGTGTCACCGGGACTAGCGGCCCAAGAGACCCAGTACTTC. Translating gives CSVVSPGLAAQETQYF.

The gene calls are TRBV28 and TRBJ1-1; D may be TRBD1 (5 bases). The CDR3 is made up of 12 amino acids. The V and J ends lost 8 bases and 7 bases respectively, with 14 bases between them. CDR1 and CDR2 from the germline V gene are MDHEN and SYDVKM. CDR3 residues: CASSVGGGEAFF. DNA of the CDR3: TGTGCCAGCTCCGTGGGCGGGGGTGAAGCTTTCTTT.

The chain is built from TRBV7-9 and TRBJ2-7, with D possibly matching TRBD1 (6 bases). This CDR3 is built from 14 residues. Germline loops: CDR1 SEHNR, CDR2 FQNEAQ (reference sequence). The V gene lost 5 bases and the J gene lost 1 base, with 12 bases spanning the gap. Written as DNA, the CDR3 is TGTGCCAGCAGCCCCAATACAGGGTCCTACGAGCAGTACTTC. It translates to CASSPNTGSYEQYF.

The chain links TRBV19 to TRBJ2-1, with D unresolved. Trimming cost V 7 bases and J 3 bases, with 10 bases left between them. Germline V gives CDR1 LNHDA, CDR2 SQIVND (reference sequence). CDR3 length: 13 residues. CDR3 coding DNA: TGTGCCAGTACTCAATGGGGCTACAATGAGCAGTTCTTC. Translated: CASTQWGYNEQFF.

In DNA, the CDR3 is TGTGCCAGCAGCTCCTTTAAACTAGCTTATGATGAGCAGTTCTTC. Protein sequence: CASSSFKLAYDEQFF. The chain couples TRBV7-9 to TRBJ2-1; a weak D match, TRBD2 (6 bases). This CDR3 contains 15 residues. Germline V gene data show CDR1 as SEHNR and CDR2 as FQNEAQ (reference sequence). The V end was cut by 4 bases, the J end by 8 bases, with 18 bases between.

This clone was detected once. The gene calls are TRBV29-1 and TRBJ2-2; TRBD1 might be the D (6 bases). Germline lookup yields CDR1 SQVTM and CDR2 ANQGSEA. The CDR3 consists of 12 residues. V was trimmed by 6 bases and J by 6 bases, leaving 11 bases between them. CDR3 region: CSVATGSGELFF. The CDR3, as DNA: TGCAGCGTCGCTACAGGGTCCGGGGAGCTGTTTTTT.

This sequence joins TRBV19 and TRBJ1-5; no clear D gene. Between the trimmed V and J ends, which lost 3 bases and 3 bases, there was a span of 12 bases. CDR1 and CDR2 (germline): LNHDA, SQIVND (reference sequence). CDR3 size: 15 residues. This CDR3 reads CASSIGQVNNQPQHF. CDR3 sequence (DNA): TGTGCCAGTAGTATTGGGCAGGTGAACAATCAGCCCCAGCATTTT.

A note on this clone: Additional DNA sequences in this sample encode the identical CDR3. The DNA for the CDR3 is TGTGCCAGCAGTTTGGCAGATACGCAGTATTTT. It encodes CASSLADTQYF. V is TRBV27 and J is TRBJ2-3; D is undetermined. Germline assignment: CDR1 MNHEY and CDR2 SMNVEV (reference sequence). Deletions cut 3 bases from V and 4 bases from J, with 2 bases between. This CDR3 spans 11 amino acids.

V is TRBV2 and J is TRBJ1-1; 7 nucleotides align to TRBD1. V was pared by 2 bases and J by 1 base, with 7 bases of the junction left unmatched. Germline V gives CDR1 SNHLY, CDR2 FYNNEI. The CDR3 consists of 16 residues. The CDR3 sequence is CASSETADRRNTEAFF. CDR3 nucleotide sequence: TGTGCCAGCAGTGAAACTGCGGACAGGAGGAACACTGAAGCTTTCTTT.

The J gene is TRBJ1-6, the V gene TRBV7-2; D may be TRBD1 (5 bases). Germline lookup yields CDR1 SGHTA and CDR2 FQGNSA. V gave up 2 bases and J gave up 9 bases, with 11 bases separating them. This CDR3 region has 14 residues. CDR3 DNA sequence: TGTGCCAGCAGCTTAAGCCAGGGAATTTCACCCCTCCACTTT. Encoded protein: CASSLSQGISPLHF.

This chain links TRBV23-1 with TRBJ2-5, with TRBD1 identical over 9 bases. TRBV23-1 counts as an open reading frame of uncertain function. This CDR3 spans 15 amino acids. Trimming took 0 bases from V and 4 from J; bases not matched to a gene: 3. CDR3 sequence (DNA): TGCGCCAGCAGTCAATCAGGGACAGGGACAGAGACCCAGTACTTC. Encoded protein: CASSQSGTGTETQYF.

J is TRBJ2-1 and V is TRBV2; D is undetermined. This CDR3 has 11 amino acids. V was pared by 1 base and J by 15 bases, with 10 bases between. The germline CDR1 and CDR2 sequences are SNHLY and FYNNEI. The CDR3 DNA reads TGTGCCAGCAGTGAAGTTGCGCGGCGGTTCTTC. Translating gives CASSEVARRFF.

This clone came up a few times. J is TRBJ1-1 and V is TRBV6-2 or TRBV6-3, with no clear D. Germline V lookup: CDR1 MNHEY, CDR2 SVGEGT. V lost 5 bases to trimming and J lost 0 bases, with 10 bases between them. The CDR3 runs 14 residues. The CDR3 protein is CASSRRVMNTEAFF. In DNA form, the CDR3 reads TGTGCCAGCAGTCGAAGGGTAATGAACACTGAAGCTTTCTTT.

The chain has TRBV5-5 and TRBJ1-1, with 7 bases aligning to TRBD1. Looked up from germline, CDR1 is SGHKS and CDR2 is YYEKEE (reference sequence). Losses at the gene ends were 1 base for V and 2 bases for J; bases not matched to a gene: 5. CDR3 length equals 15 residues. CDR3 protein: CASSLQGQTNTEAFF. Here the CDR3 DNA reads TGTGCCAGCAGCTTGCAGGGACAGACAAACACTGAAGCTTTCTTT. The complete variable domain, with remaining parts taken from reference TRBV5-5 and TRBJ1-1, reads DAGVTQSPTHLIKTRGQQVTLRCSPISGHKSVSWYQQVLGQGPQFIFQYYEKEERGRGNFPDRFSARQFPNYSSELNVNALLLGDSALYLCASSLQGQTNTEAFFGQGTRLTVV.

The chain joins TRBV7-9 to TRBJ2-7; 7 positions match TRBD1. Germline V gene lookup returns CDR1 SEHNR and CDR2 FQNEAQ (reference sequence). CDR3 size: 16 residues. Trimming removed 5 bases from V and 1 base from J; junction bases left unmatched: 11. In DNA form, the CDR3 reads TGTGCCAGCAGCCTACCCCCCAGGGGGAGTTCCTACGAGCAGTACTTC. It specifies CASSLPPRGSSYEQYF.

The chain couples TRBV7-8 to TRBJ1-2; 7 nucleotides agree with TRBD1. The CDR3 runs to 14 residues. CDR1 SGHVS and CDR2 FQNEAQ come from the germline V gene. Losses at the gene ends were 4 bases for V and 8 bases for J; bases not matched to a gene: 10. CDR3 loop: CASSSSGTAWGYTF. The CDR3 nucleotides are TGTGCCAGCAGCTCCTCCGGGACAGCTTGGGGCTACACCTTC. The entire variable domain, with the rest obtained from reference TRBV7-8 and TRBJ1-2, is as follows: GAGVSQSPRYKVAKRGQDVALRCDPISGHVSLFWYQQALGQGPEFLTYFQNEAQLDKSGLPSDRFFAERPEGSVSTLKIQRTQQEDSAVYLCASSSSGTAWGYTFGSGTRLTVV.

CDR3 sequence (DNA): TGTGCCAGTAGTATTCCTGGATCCCCCTACGAGCAGTACTTC. Its protein is CASSIPGSPYEQYF. The J gene is TRBJ2-7, the V gene TRBV19; D gene unclear. The CDR3 spans 14 residues. Germline CDR1 is LNHDA and CDR2 is SQIVND (reference sequence). V was trimmed by 3 bases and J by 2 bases, leaving 11 bases between them.

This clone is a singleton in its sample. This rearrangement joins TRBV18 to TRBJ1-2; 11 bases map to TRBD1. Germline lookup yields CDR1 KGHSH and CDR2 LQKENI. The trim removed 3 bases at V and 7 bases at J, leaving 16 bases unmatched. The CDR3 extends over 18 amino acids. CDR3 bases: TGTGCCAGCTCACCGATTGTGGGACCGGACAGGGGGCTTGGTGGCTACACCTTC. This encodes CASSPIVGPDRGLGGYTF.

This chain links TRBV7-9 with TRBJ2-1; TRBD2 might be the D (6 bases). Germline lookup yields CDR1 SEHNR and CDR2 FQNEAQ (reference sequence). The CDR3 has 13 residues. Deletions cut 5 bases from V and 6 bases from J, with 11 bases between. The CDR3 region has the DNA TGTGCCAGCAGCCCGGGGACTCGCAATGAGCAGTTCTTC. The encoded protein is CASSPGTRNEQFF.

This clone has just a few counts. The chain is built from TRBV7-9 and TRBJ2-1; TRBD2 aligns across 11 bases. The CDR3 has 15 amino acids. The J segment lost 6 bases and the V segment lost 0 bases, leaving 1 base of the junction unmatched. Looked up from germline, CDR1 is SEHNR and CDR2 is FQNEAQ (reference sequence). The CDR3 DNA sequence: TGTGCCAGCAGCTTAGCTAGCGGGAGGGCCAATGAGCAGTTCTTC. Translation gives CASSLASGRANEQFF.

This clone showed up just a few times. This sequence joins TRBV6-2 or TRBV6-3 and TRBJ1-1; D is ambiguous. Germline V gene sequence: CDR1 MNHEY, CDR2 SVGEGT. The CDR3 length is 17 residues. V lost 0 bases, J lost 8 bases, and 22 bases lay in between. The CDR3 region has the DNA TGTGCCAGCAGTTACTCGCTAAAGTCGGCTGGACTACTCGAAGCTTTCTTT. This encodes CASSYSLKSAGLLEAFF.

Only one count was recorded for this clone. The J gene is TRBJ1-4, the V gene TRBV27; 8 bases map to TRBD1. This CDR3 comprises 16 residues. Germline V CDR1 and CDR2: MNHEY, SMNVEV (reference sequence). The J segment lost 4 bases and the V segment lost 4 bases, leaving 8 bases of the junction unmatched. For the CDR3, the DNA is TGTGCCAGCAGTTCGGGACAGGCCGATATTAATGAAAAACTGTTTTTT. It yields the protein CASSSGQADINEKLFF.

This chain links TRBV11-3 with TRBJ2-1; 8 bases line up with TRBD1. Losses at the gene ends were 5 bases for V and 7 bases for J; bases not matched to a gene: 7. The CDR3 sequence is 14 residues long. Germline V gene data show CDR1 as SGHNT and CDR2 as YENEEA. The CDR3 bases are TGTGCCAGCAGCCTGGACAGGGCGCAGAATGAGCAGTTCTTC. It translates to CASSLDRAQNEQFF.

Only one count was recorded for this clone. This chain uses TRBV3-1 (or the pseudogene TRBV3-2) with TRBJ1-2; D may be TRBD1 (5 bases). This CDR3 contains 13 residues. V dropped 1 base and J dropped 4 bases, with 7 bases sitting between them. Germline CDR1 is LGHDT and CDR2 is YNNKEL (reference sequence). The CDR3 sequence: CASSQGQFYGYTF. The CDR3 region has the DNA TGTGCCAGCAGCCAAGGACAGTTCTATGGCTACACCTTC.

The CDR3 region is CASSLYLGEKLFF. CDR3 DNA sequence: TGTGCCAGCAGCCTCTACTTAGGAGAAAAACTGTTTTTT. The chain joins TRBV5-5 to TRBJ1-4; D gene uncertain. The CDR3 covers 13 residues. Trimming pared 4 bases from V and 8 bases from J, leaving 12 bases between. Germline CDR1 is SGHKS and CDR2 is YYEKEE (reference sequence). The complete variable domain, with remaining parts taken from reference TRBV5-5 and TRBJ1-4, reads DAGVTQSPTHLIKTRGQQVTLRCSPISGHKSVSWYQQVLGQGPQFIFQYYEKEERGRGNFPDRFSARQFPNYSSELNVNALLLGDSALYLCASSLYLGEKLFFGSGTQLSVL.

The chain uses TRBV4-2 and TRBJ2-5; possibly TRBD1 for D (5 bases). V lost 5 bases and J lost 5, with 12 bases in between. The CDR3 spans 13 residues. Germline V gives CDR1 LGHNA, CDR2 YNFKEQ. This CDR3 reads CASSKGVDETQYF. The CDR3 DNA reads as TGTGCCAGCAGCAAAGGGGTAGACGAGACCCAGTACTTC.

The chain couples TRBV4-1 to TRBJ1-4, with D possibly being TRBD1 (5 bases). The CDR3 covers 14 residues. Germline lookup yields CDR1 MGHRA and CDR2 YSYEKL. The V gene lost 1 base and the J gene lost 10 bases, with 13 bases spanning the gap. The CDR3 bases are TGCGCCAGCAGCCAAGCCCAGGGAGGAGGAAAACTGTTTTTT. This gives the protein CASSQAQGGGKLFF.